This entry lists 28 T cell receptor beta chains sequenced from one sample in a study of blood T cell repertoires in COVID-19. Sequencing used immunoSEQ multiplex PCR; TCRdb keeps in-frame clones, though not all of them. This sample yields about 100,000 clones, of which more than 70% are seen a single time; 9.5% to 15% belongs to the top ten. The sequenced sample consisted of peripheral blood. The receptor set was obtained from a human donor in a cohort sampled during active COVID-19.

This chain uses TRBV7-2 with TRBJ2-7, with 7 bases fitting TRBD2. V shed 8 bases and J 6 bases; nucleotides not matched to a gene: 10. The CDR3 runs to 13 residues. Germline V gene sequence: CDR1 SGHTA, CDR2 FQGNSA. As DNA, the CDR3 is TGTGCCAGCGGCCCCTGGGCGGGAGCCGAGCAGTACTTC. It translates to CASGPWAGAEQYF.

This chain joins TRBV12-5 and TRBJ1-4; no firm D call. V lost 1 base and J lost 10, with 10 bases in between. The CDR3 totals 13 residues. Germline V gene data show CDR1 as LGHNT and CDR2 as FRNRAP. The DNA for the CDR3 is TGTGCTAGTGGTTTGGAACACGCACCAAAACTGTTTTTT. Its translation is CASGLEHAPKLFF.

This chain uses TRBV3-1 (or the pseudogene TRBV3-2) with TRBJ1-2, with TRBD1 matching over 7 bases. Germline-derived CDR1 and CDR2 are LGHDT and YNNKEL (reference sequence). Trimming took 6 bases from V and 4 from J; bases not matched to a gene: 11. The CDR3 has 15 residues. Here the CDR3 DNA reads TGTGCCAGCAGATACACAGGGGCCGGGAGCTATGGCTACACCTTC. Its protein is CASRYTGAGSYGYTF.

The J gene is TRBJ2-1, the V gene TRBV23-1; TRBD2 matches 8 bases. TRBV23-1 is an open reading frame, and its role is uncertain. Trimming at V came to 3 bases and at J to 4 bases, leaving 5 bases not matched to a gene. CDR3 length: 15 residues. Here the CDR3 reads CASSHRAGVYNEQFF. The CDR3 DNA sequence: TGCGCCAGCAGTCACCGAGCGGGAGTTTACAATGAGCAGTTCTTC.

The chain is built from TRBV5-4 and TRBJ2-3, with D perhaps TRBD1 (6 bases). This CDR3 contains 17 residues. CDR1 is SGHNT and CDR2 is YYREEE in the germline V gene (reference sequence). The V gene lost 4 bases and the J gene lost 0 bases, with 18 bases spanning the gap. This CDR3 reads CASSSGTLKSSTDTQYF. The CDR3 DNA follows: TGTGCCAGCAGCAGTGGGACACTTAAGTCTAGCACAGATACGCAGTATTTT.

This clone was counted a single time. The rearrangement uses TRBV19 and TRBJ2-1; 12 bases map to TRBD2. This CDR3 is built from 16 residues. V was pared by 6 bases and J by 7 bases, with 10 bases of the junction left unmatched. Germline-derived CDR1 and CDR2 are LNHDA and SQIVND (reference sequence). The CDR3 bases are TGTGCCAGTAGCGGGTCTAGCGGGGGGGTTTATAATGAGCAGTTCTTC. Encoded protein: CASSGSSGGVYNEQFF. Filled out from reference TRBV19 and TRBJ2-1, the complete variable domain reads DGGITQSPKYLFRKEGQNVTLSCEQNLNHDAMYWYRQDPGQGLRLIYYSQIVNDFQKGDIAEGYSVSREKKESFPLTVTSAQKNPTAFYLCASSGSSGGVYNEQFFGPGTRLTVL.

The chain carries TRBV7-2 and TRBJ1-2, with TRBD1 identical over 7 bases. The CDR3 runs to 14 residues. V shed 5 bases and J 8 bases; nucleotides not matched to a gene: 11. Germline CDR1 SGHTA, CDR2 FQGNSA. DNA for the CDR3: TGTGCCAGCAGCACCGGGACAGCCCTTTTAGGCTACACCTTC. This codes for CASSTGTALLGYTF. The entire variable domain, with the rest obtained from reference TRBV7-2 and TRBJ1-2, is as follows: GAGVSQSPSNKVTEKGKDVELRCDPISGHTALYWYRQSLGQGLEFLIYFQGNSAPDKSGLPSDRFSAERTGGSVSTLTIQRTQQEDSAVYLCASSTGTALLGYTFGSGTRLTVV.

The rearrangement uses TRBV6-4 and TRBJ2-2; D possibly corresponds to TRBD1 (5 bases). The CDR3 spans 14 residues. Germline V gene data show CDR1 as MRHNA and CDR2 as SNTAGT. Between the trimmed V and J ends, which lost 3 bases and 7 bases, there was a span of 12 bases. Here the CDR3 reads CASSDYSGRGELFF. The CDR3 nucleotides are TGTGCCAGCAGTGATTATTCAGGGCGCGGGGAGCTGTTTTTT.

This chain's CDR3 is CASTRVRGSPLHF. The CDR3 region has the DNA TGTGCCAGCACCAGGGTTCGTGGTTCACCCCTCCACTTT. The chain has TRBV27 and TRBJ1-6; D possibly corresponds to TRBD1 (5 bases). This CDR3 region has 13 residues. V lost 7 bases and J 9 bases, leaving 13 bases between the germline ends. Germline V gene sequence: CDR1 MNHEY, CDR2 SMNVEV (reference sequence).

This clone is a singleton in its sample. The chain recombines TRBV27 with TRBJ2-3, with D possibly being TRBD2 (7 bases). The CDR3 is 15 residues long. CDR1 is MNHEY, CDR2 SMNVEV, per germline (reference sequence). V was clipped by 5 bases and J by 4 bases, with 16 bases between them. The CDR3 DNA sequence: TGTGCCAGCAGTGAATGGGGGGGCAGGTCAGATACGCAGTATTTT. Amino acids: CASSEWGGRSDTQYF.

J is TRBJ2-2 and V is TRBV7-2; possible D gene TRBD1, 6 bases. This CDR3 has 17 residues. Germline V gene data show CDR1 as SGHTA and CDR2 as FQGNSA. V was trimmed by 3 bases and J by 0 bases, leaving 14 bases between them. CDR3 coding DNA: TGTGCCAGCAGCTTGTGGTTCGGGACAACGAACACCGGGGAGCTGTTTTTT. Amino acid sequence: CASSLWFGTTNTGELFF.

The rearrangement uses TRBV2 and TRBJ1-4; no firm D call. The germline CDR1 and CDR2 sequences are SNHLY and FYNNEI. The V end lost 4 bases, the J end lost 8 bases, and 11 bases lay between the germline ends. The CDR3 is made up of 13 amino acids. CDR3 sequence reads: CASSARGEEKLFF. The CDR3 DNA is TGTGCCAGCAGTGCCCGCGGGGAAGAAAAACTGTTTTTT. Combining the CDR3 with reference TRBV2 and TRBJ1-4 gives the whole variable domain EPEVTQTPSHQVTQMGQEVILRCVPISNHLYFYWYRQILGQKVEFLVSFYNNEISEKSEIFDDQFSVERPDGSNFTLKIRSTKLEDSAMYFCASSARGEEKLFFGSGTQLSVL.

The chain has TRBV4-3 and TRBJ1-2, with no clear D. This CDR3 is 13 amino acids long. The V gene's germline CDR1 is LGHNA and CDR2 YSLEER. Trimming left V 4 bases short and J 4 bases short, with 10 bases between. CDR3 nucleotides: TGCGCCAGCAGCCCCCGGGGAGGCTATGGCTACACCTTC. Its protein is CASSPRGGYGYTF.

The rearrangement joins TRBV13 to TRBJ1-1, with D possibly being TRBD1 (6 bases). The V gene's germline CDR1 is PRHDT and CDR2 FYEKMQ (reference sequence). The CDR3 consists of 16 residues. V lost 4 bases and J lost 1, with 16 bases in between. The CDR3 region is CASSWGGGAKNTEAFF. Written as DNA, the CDR3 is TGTGCCAGCAGCTGGGGAGGGGGGGCGAAGAACACTGAAGCTTTCTTT.

This rearrangement joins TRBV6-5 to TRBJ1-2; D possibly corresponds to TRBD1 (6 bases). Germline CDR1 is MNHEY and CDR2 is SVGAGI. The CDR3 is 15 residues long. V was trimmed by 5 bases and J by 4 bases, leaving 17 bases between them. In nucleotides, the CDR3 is TGTGCCAGCAGTCCCATGGGGGGGCGCATCTATGGCTACACCTTC. Residues: CASSPMGGRIYGYTF.

The chain links TRBV12-3 or TRBV12-4 to TRBJ2-2; 7 bases match TRBD1. The ends lost 6 bases at V and 6 bases at J; junction bases unmatched: 4. The CDR3 is 13 residues long. The CDR3 nucleotides read TGTGCCAGCAGAGCTCAGGGGGCCGGGGAGCTGTTTTTT. Its protein product is CASRAQGAGELFF.

Here the CDR3 reads CASSLRSNQPQHF. The CDR3 coding sequence is TGTGCCAGCAGCTTAAGGAGTAATCAGCCCCAGCATTTT. The chain carries TRBV7-2 and TRBJ1-5, with no clear D. This CDR3 is built from 13 residues. The germline V and J ends were trimmed by 2 bases and 4 bases, with 6 bases remaining between them. Per the germline V gene, CDR1 is SGHTA and CDR2 is FQGNSA.

The chain recombines TRBV20-1 with TRBJ1-2; D gene uncertain. With 8 bases removed from V and 8 bases from J, the gap between germline ends came to 15 bases. The CDR3 has 11 residues. Germline V gene sequence: CDR1 DFQATT, CDR2 SNEGSKA (reference sequence). CDR3 region: CSPNTVLGYTF. The DNA of the CDR3 is TGCAGTCCTAATACGGTCCTCGGCTACACCTTC.

The rearrangement links TRBV4-1 to TRBJ1-3, with D unclear. Germline V gives CDR1 MGHRA, CDR2 YSYEKL. With 0 bases removed from V and 0 bases from J, the gap between germline ends came to 9 bases. The CDR3 is 16 amino acids. CDR3 protein: CASSQDVGDSGNTIYF. Here the CDR3 DNA reads TGCGCCAGCAGCCAAGATGTCGGGGACTCTGGAAACACCATATATTTT.

V gene TRBV7-2 combines with J gene TRBJ2-7, with 8 bases lining up with TRBD2. The germline CDR1 and CDR2 sequences are SGHTA and FQGNSA. The CDR3 covers 14 residues. Trimming removed 2 bases from V and 3 bases from J; junction bases left unmatched: 3. CDR3 residues: CASSLNGGGYEQYF. CDR3 DNA: TGTGCCAGCAGCTTAAACGGGGGGGGCTACGAGCAGTACTTC.

V and J are TRBV4-3 and TRBJ2-6, with 9 bases aligning to TRBD1. The CDR3 is made up of 16 amino acids. CDR1 and CDR2 (germline): LGHNA, YSLEER. V shed 4 bases, J shed 2 bases, and the junction held 3 bases outside the gene matches. The CDR3 DNA reads TGCGCCAGCAGCCGAGGGACAGGGCCTGGGGCCAACGTCCTGACTTTC. Protein: CASSRGTGPGANVLTF.

This clone occurred once. CDR3 amino acids: CASSPTGTVYEQYF. The CDR3 region has the DNA TGTGCCAGCAGTCCAACCGGGACAGTCTACGAGCAGTACTTC. This sequence joins TRBV7-2 and TRBJ2-7, with 7 bases identical to TRBD1. Losses at the gene ends were 6 bases for V and 3 bases for J; bases not matched to a gene: 8. The germline gives CDR1 SGHTA, CDR2 FQGNSA. The CDR3 is 14 amino acids. Full variable domain (rest looked up from reference TRBV7-2 and TRBJ2-7): GAGVSQSPSNKVTEKGKDVELRCDPISGHTALYWYRQSLGQGLEFLIYFQGNSAPDKSGLPSDRFSAERTGGSVSTLTIQRTQQEDSAVYLCASSPTGTVYEQYFGPGTRLTVT.

The CDR3 sequence: CASSQEGGPLFDTQYF. The CDR3 DNA follows: TGCGCCAGCAGCCAAGAAGGGGGACCGCTCTTTGATACGCAGTATTTT. This chain connects TRBV4-3 to TRBJ2-3; perhaps TRBD1 as D (6 bases). Germline lookup yields CDR1 LGHNA and CDR2 YSLEER. V gave up 0 bases and J gave up 6 bases, with 16 bases separating them. The CDR3 has 16 residues.

The chain links TRBV9 to TRBJ1-4; 8 bases are shared with TRBD1. The CDR3 runs 16 residues. From germline, CDR1 is SGDLS and CDR2 YYNGEE. V dropped 0 bases and J dropped 7; count of bases not matched to a gene: 8. In DNA form, the CDR3 reads TGTGCCAGCAGCGTAGGAGCCAGGGGGCAGGGTGAAAAACTGTTTTTT. Translated: CASSVGARGQGEKLFF.

The chain is built from TRBV20-1 and TRBJ1-3; D is unresolved. The V end lost 3 bases, the J end lost 4 bases, and 10 bases lay between the germline ends. In germline, CDR1 is DFQATT, CDR2 SNEGSKA (reference sequence). The CDR3 is made up of 13 amino acids. CDR3 coding DNA: TGCAGTGCTAGTGGAGCCGCCGGAAACACCATATATTTT. Encoded protein: CSASGAAGNTIYF.

The chain combines TRBV9 with TRBJ2-3, with TRBD2 matching 10 bases. The V segment lost 0 bases and the J segment 3 bases; nucleotides outside the gene matches: 4. The CDR3 extends over 16 amino acids. Germline-derived CDR1 and CDR2 are SGDLS and YYNGEE. CDR3 sequence (DNA): TGTGCCAGCAGCGTAGGAGCGGGGGGGCCGACAGATACGCAGTATTTT. This translates into CASSVGAGGPTDTQYF. Together with reference TRBV9 and TRBJ2-3, the CDR3 gives the full variable domain: DSGVTQTPKHLITATGQRVTLRCSPRSGDLSVYWYQQSLDQGLQFLIQYYNGEERAKGNILERFSAQQFPDLHSELNLSSLELGDSALYFCASSVGAGGPTDTQYFGPGTRLTVL.

V is TRBV19 and J is TRBJ1-1; weak D call: TRBD1 (6 bases). V gave up 9 bases and J gave up 2 bases, with 22 bases separating them. The CDR3 spans 16 residues. Germline V gene lookup returns CDR1 LNHDA and CDR2 SQIVND (reference sequence). CDR3 amino acids: CASLSRGSPLNTEAFF. DNA for the CDR3: TGTGCCAGCCTCTCCAGGGGCTCTCCTCTCAACACTGAAGCTTTCTTT.

The rearrangement joins TRBV19 to TRBJ1-4, with unresolved D. V was clipped by 4 bases and J by 0 bases, with 9 bases between them. This CDR3 comprises 15 residues. Per the germline V gene, CDR1 is LNHDA and CDR2 is SQIVND (reference sequence). CDR3 in amino acids: CASSSVSATNEKLFF. Here the CDR3 DNA reads TGTGCCAGTAGTAGTGTCAGCGCAACTAATGAAAAACTGTTTTTT.